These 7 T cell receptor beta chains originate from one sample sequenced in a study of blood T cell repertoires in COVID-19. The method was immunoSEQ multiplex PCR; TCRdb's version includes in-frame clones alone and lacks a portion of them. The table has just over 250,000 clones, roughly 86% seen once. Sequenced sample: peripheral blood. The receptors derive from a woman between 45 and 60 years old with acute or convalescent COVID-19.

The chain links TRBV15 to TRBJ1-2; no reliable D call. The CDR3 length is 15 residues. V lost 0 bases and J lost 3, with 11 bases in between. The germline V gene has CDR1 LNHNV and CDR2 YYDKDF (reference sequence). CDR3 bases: TGTGCCACCAGCAGAGATCGCACAGCCTACTATGGCTACACCTTC. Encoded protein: CATSRDRTAYYGYTF.

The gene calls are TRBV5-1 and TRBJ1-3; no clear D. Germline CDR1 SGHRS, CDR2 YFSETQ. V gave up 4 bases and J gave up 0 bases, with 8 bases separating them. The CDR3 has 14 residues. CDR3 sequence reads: CASSTESSGNTIYF. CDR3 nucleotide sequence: TGCGCCAGCAGCACGGAGAGCTCTGGAAACACCATATATTTT.

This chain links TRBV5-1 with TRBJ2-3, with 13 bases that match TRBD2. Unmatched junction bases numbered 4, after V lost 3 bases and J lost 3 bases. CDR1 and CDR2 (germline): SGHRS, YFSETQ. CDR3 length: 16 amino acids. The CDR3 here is CASSSRTSGSTDTQYF. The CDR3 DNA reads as TGCGCCAGCAGCTCCCGGACTAGCGGGAGTACAGATACGCAGTATTTT.

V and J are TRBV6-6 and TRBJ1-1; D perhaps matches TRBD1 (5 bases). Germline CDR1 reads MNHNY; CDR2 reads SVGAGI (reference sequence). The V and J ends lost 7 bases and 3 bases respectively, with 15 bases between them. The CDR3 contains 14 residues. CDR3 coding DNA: TGTGCCAGCACCTACCCGGGGGGGGACACTGAAGCTTTCTTT. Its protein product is CASTYPGGDTEAFF.

The CDR3, as DNA: TGTGCCAGCAGTCCCGGACAGGGGAGCACAGATACGCAGTATTTT. This sequence encodes CASSPGQGSTDTQYF. The V call is TRBV6-6, the J call TRBJ2-3; TRBD1 agrees at 9 bases. The ends lost 5 bases at V and 0 bases at J; junction bases unmatched: 3. Germline loops: CDR1 MNHNY, CDR2 SVGAGI (reference sequence). This CDR3 region has 15 residues.

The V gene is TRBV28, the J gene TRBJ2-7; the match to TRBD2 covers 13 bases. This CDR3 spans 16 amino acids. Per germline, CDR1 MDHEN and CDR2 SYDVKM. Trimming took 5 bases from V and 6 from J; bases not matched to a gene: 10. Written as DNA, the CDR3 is TGTGCCAGCAGTCCCTTCCGGACTAGCGGGAGTTCCGAGCAGTACTTC. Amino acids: CASSPFRTSGSSEQYF.

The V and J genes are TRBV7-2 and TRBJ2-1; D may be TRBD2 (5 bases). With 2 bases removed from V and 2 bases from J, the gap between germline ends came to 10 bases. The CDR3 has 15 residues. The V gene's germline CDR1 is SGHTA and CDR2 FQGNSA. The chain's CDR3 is CASSLQRSPYNEQFF. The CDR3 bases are TGTGCCAGCAGCTTACAGCGGAGCCCCTACAATGAGCAGTTCTTC. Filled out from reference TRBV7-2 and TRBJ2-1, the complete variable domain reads GAGVSQSPSNKVTEKGKDVELRCDPISGHTALYWYRQSLGQGLEFLIYFQGNSAPDKSGLPSDRFSAERTGGSVSTLTIQRTQQEDSAVYLCASSLQRSPYNEQFFGPGTRLTVL.